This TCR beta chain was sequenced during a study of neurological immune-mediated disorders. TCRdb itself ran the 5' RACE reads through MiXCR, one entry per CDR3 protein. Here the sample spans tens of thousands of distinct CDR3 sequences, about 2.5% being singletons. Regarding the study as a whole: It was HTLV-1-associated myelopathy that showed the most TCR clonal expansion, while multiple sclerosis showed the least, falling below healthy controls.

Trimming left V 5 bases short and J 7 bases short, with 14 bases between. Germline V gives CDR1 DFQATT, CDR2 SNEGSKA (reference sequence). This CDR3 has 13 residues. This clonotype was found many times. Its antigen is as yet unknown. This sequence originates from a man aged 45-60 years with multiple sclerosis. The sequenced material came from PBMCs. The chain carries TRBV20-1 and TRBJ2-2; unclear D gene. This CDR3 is CSARRGPSGELFF. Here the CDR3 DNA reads TGCAGTGCTCGAAGAGGACCGAGCGGGGAGCTGTTTTTT.